This T cell receptor (beta chain) was sequenced for a study of technical replicates of blood from a handful of donors. This clone was seen a single time. CDR3 length: 14 residues. Trimming took 3 bases from V and 3 from J; bases not matched to a gene: 0. Germline V gene data show CDR1 as MNHEY and CDR2 as SMNVEV (reference sequence). Data came from immunoSEQ multiplex PCR; TCRdb stores just in-frame clones and leaves some out. This sample has 65,000 to 90,000 clones, with approximately 98% found just once. This chain joins TRBV27 and TRBJ2-7; TRBD2 agrees at 12 bases. This receptor was taken from a human donor in good health. The material sequenced was T cells isolated from PBMCs. The CDR3: CASSLGLAGYEQYF. The CDR3 region has the DNA TGTGCCAGCAGTTTGGGACTAGCGGGCTACGAGCAGTACTTC.